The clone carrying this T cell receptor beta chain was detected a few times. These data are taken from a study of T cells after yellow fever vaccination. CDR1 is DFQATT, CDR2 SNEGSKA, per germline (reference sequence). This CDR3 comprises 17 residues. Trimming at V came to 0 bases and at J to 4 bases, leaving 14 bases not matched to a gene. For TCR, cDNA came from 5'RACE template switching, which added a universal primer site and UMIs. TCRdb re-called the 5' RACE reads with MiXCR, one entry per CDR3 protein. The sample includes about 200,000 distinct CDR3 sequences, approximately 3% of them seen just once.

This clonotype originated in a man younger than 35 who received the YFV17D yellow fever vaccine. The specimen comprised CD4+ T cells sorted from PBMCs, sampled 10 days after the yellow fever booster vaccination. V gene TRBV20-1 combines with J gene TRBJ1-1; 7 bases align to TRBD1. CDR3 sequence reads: CSARDLGAGGRGTEAFF. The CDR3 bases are TGCAGTGCTAGAGATCTGGGGGCAGGGGGGAGAGGCACTGAAGCTTTCTTT.